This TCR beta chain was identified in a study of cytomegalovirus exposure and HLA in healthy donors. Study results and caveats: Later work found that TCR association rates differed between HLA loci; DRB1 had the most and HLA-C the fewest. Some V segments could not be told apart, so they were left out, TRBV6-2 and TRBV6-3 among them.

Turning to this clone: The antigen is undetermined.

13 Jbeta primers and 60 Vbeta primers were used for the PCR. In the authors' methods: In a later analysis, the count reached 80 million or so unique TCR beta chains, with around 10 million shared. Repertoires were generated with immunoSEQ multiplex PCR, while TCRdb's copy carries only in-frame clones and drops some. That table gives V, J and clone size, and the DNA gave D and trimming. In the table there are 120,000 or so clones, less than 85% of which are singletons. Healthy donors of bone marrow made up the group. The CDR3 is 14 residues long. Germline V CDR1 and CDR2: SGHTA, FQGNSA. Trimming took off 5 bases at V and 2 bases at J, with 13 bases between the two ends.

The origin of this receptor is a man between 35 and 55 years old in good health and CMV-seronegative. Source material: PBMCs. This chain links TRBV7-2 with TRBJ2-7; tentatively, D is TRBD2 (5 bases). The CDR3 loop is CASSPSRGAYEQYF. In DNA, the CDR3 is TGTGCCAGCAGCCCCTCCCGGGGAGCCTACGAGCAGTACTTC.